This TCR beta chain was profiled in a study of T cell repertoires and Cas9 in healthy adults. Overall study context: Characterization of SpCas9-reactive CD4 and CD8 T cells covered multi-effector potency, cytotoxicity and lineage. General study points: In vitro, SpCas9-reactive Tregs were reported to curb effector T cell proliferation and function.

Profiled with immunoSEQ multiplex PCR; TCRdb holds only in-frame clones, not every one. Altogether around 15,000 clones are present, around 90% being singletons, with the ten largest covering approximately 2.1%. The CDR3 is 15 amino acids. The V gene lost 0 bases and the J gene lost 1 base, with 10 bases spanning the gap. The germline V gene encodes CDR1 MNHNS and CDR2 SASEGT. This clone was counted a few times. Antigen: not known. The receptor's source is a human donor in good health. Sequencing used Tregs (CD4+, CD25+, CD127-, CD137-, CD154-) from PBMCs; culture status not recorded. The chain carries TRBV6-1 and TRBJ2-7; D is perhaps TRBD1 or TRBD2 (6 bases each). This chain's CDR3 is CASSEATGRSYEQYF. DNA for the CDR3: TGTGCCAGCAGTGAAGCCACAGGGAGGTCCTACGAGCAGTACTTC.